The subject of this entry is one TCR beta chain. Its specificity is unknown. The assay was immunoSEQ multiplex PCR, and TCRdb's table has in-frame clones only and misses some. This table has tens of thousands of clones, around 83% appearing once. CDR3 size: 16 residues. CDR1 is MNHEY, CDR2 SMNVEV, per germline (reference sequence). Trimming at V came to 8 bases and at J to 6 bases, leaving 12 bases not matched to a gene. These data come from a study of lymphopenia after photon versus proton radiotherapy. Findings of the study overall: Only patients who died were analyzed for survival; proton advantage is unproven. Photon-treated patients lost naive T cells and TCR diversity; proton-treated stayed stable. A bigger post-nadir fall in TCR diversity correlated inversely with survival time in deceased patients. After lymphocyte nadir, photon-treated repertoires showed oligoclonal expansion, especially CD8+ Temra.

The genes are TRBV27 and TRBJ2-2; 10 nucleotides align to TRBD2. The sequence came from a man in his fifties with gastric cancer. The specimen was peripheral blood, collected from a patient treated with photon-based radiotherapy. CDR3 DNA sequence: TGTGCCAGCCTCAAGCGGGAGGGCCTTTCGGCCGGGGAGCTGTTTTTT. It specifies CASLKREGLSAGELFF.